There are a few counts of the clone carrying this T cell receptor beta chain. A single record per CDR3 protein comes from TCRdb applying MiXCR to the 5' RACE reads. The table has approximately 610,000 distinct CDR3 sequences, about a sixth seen once. The data were taken from a study of T cells after yellow fever vaccination. Germline V gene data show CDR1 as LNHNV and CDR2 as YYDKDF (reference sequence). This CDR3 has 14 amino acids. Losses at the gene ends were 6 bases for V and 6 bases for J; bases not matched to a gene: 6. Material: PBMCs, obtained 4 to 6 days after the first yellow fever vaccination. The clonotype originates from a young man who received the YFV17D yellow fever vaccine. The chain uses TRBV15 and TRBJ2-7; 12 bases agree with TRBD2. CDR3 nucleotide sequence: TGTGCCACCAGACTAGCGGGGGGCCCTGTCGAGCAGTACTTC. Protein product: CATRLAGGPVEQYF.